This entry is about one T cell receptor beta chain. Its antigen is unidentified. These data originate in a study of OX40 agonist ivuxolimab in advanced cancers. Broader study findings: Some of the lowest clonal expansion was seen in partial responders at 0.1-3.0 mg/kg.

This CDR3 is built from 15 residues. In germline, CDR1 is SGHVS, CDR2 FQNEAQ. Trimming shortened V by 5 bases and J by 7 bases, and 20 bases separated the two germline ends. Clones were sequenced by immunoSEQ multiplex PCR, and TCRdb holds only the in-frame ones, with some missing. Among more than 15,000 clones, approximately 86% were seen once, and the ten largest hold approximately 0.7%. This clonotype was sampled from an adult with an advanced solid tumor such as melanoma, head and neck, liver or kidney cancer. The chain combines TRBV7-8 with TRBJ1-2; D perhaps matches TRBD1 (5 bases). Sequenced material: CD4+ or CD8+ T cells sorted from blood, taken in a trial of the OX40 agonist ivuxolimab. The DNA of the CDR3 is TGTGCCAGCAGCCAGACCGGGGGGGACCTCTTTGGCTACACCTTC. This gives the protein CASSQTGGDLFGYTF.